The sequence of this T cell receptor beta chain was determined in a study of CD8+CD57+ T cells in acquired aplastic anemia. Study information: The mean DNA yield obtained from sorted CD4+ and CD8+ cells came to around 3 ug.

Patients chosen for sequencing had CD8+CD57+ cells that had expanded, as shown by flow cytometry. The germline V and J ends were trimmed by 5 bases and 5 bases, with 6 bases remaining between them. This CDR3 comprises 12 residues. Germline CDR1 reads SGHVS; CDR2 reads FQNEAQ. The template used for profiling TCR beta VDJ and CDR3 was genomic DNA. In TCRdb, the reads were re-called with MiXCR into one record per CDR3 protein. The sample holds 180,000 or so distinct CDR3 sequences, around 50% seen once. The source is a human donor with aplastic anemia. The source material was sorted CD4+, CD8+, or CD8+CD57+ T cells (not recorded which) from PBMCs. The chain couples TRBV7-8 to TRBJ1-4; D ambiguous. CDR3 protein: CASSPRNEKLFF. The CDR3 nucleotides read TGTGCCAGCAGCCCCCGAAATGAAAAACTGTTTTTT.